These 13 T cell receptor beta chains originate from one sample sequenced in a study of blood T cell repertoires in COVID-19 (dated by TCRdb to about 2020). Library prep was done by the immunoSEQ multiplex PCR assay. TCRdb retrieved this table from immuneACCESS and kept in-frame rearrangements only. Not all clones are present; in checked studies, unresolved V genes account for under half, and no reason is known for the remainder. The sample table shows 59,000 or so clones, and around 81% are seen once. The top ten constitute approximately 30% of the sample. The sample consisted of peripheral blood. These receptors were collected from a woman of 80 years or more with active or convalescent COVID-19.

CDR3 protein: CASSPGTNRYEQYF. The CDR3 DNA follows: TGTGCCAGCTCACCAGGGACAAATCGATACGAGCAGTACTTC. The J gene is TRBJ2-7, the V gene TRBV18; maybe TRBD1 (6 bases). The CDR3 has 14 amino acids. Germline-derived CDR1 and CDR2 are KGHSH and LQKENI. With 2 bases removed from V and 4 bases from J, the gap between germline ends came to 12 bases.

The chain recombines TRBV18 with TRBJ1-2; 11 bases match TRBD1. The junction had 1 base not matched to a gene; V was cut back by 1 base and J by 3 bases. The CDR3 has 15 amino acids. Germline values: CDR1 KGHSH, CDR2 LQKENI. The CDR3 region has the DNA TGTGCCAGCTCACCACAGGGACAGGGGGACTATGGCTACACCTTC. This sequence encodes CASSPQGQGDYGYTF.

On this clone itself: The sample contains more than one DNA sequence encoding this CDR3. The rearrangement links TRBV10-1 to TRBJ2-2; no clear D. This CDR3 is built from 15 residues. The V gene's germline CDR1 is WNHNN and CDR2 SYGVQD (reference sequence). Trimming removed 0 bases from V and 1 base from J, with 6 bases in between. CDR3: CASSESAGNTGELFF. DNA for the CDR3: TGCGCCAGCAGTGAGTCGGCAGGGAACACCGGGGAGCTGTTTTTT.

This clone was seen a handful of times. This chain links TRBV7-8 with TRBJ2-1; 12 bases fit TRBD2. This CDR3 spans 19 amino acids. Germline CDR1 is SGHVS and CDR2 is FQNEAQ. V shed 2 bases and J 2 bases; nucleotides not matched to a gene: 10. The CDR3 protein is CASSLRLLAGGITYNEQFF. CDR3 nucleotide sequence: TGTGCCAGCAGCTTAAGGCTACTAGCGGGGGGTATTACCTACAATGAGCAGTTCTTC. The full variable domain, its missing parts supplied by reference TRBV7-8 and TRBJ2-1, is GAGVSQSPRYKVAKRGQDVALRCDPISGHVSLFWYQQALGQGPEFLTYFQNEAQLDKSGLPSDRFFAERPEGSVSTLKIQRTQQEDSAVYLCASSLRLLAGGITYNEQFFGPGTRLTVL.

The chain recombines TRBV10-3 with TRBJ1-5, with no clear D. CDR1 is ENHRY and CDR2 is SYGVKD in the germline V gene. V was pared by 7 bases and J by 1 base, with 8 bases between. The CDR3 consists of 13 residues. Written as DNA, the CDR3 is TGTGCCATCAATGGCGGCAGCAATCAGCCCCAGCATTTT. As protein: CAINGGSNQPQHF.

The chain joins TRBV6-4 to TRBJ1-1; 9 positions agree with TRBD1. CDR1 MRHNA and CDR2 SNTAGT come from the germline V gene. This CDR3 has 13 amino acids. With 3 bases clipped from V and 8 bases from J, the junction kept 4 bases outside the gene matches. The CDR3 here is CASSEGQGREAFF. The DNA for the CDR3 is TGTGCCAGCAGTGAGGGACAGGGCAGAGAAGCTTTCTTT.

The genes are TRBV15 and TRBJ1-4; D unclear. V was clipped by 6 bases and J by 5 bases, with 16 bases between them. Germline assignment: CDR1 LNHNV and CDR2 YYDKDF (reference sequence). This CDR3 spans 15 amino acids. CDR3 nucleotide sequence: TGTGCCACCAGTCCTACGACAAATCTAAATGAAAAACTGTTTTTT. Translated, it gives CATSPTTNLNEKLFF.

The V and J genes are TRBV18 and TRBJ1-4; D might be TRBD1 (5 bases). V was shortened by 0 bases and J by 4 bases, with 12 bases between the two germline ends. The CDR3 totals 16 residues. CDR1 and CDR2 from the germline V gene are KGHSH and LQKENI. The CDR3 loop reads CASSPPGGIGNEKLFF. CDR3 coding DNA: TGTGCCAGCTCACCACCGGGGGGGATTGGTAATGAAAAACTGTTTTTT.

This chain links TRBV7-3 with TRBJ2-1, with a tentative D call TRBD2 (8 bases). The CDR3 covers 15 residues. V dropped 5 bases and J dropped 6 bases, with 17 bases sitting between them. Germline V gives CDR1 SGHTA, CDR2 FQGTGA. The CDR3 sequence is CASSQREGAINEQFF. The CDR3 coding sequence is TGTGCCAGCAGCCAACGGGAGGGGGCGATCAATGAGCAGTTCTTC.

The chain recombines TRBV4-3 with TRBJ2-7; 10 nucleotides line up with TRBD1. Unmatched junction bases numbered 11, after V lost 5 bases and J lost 4 bases. The CDR3 runs 16 residues. Germline lookup yields CDR1 LGHNA and CDR2 YSLEER. CDR3 residues: CASSYHRDRGLYEQYF. Here the CDR3 DNA reads TGCGCCAGCAGCTACCACCGGGACAGGGGCTTATACGAGCAGTACTTC.

The V call is TRBV5-1, the J call TRBJ2-7; 8 bases line up with TRBD1. The V and J ends lost 2 bases and 1 base, in that order; junction bases with no gene match: 5. CDR3 size: 15 residues. Germline CDR1 SGHRS, CDR2 YFSETQ. CDR3 protein: CASSLGQGGSYEQYF. CDR3 DNA: TGCGCCAGCAGCTTAGGACAGGGTGGTTCCTACGAGCAGTACTTC.

This clone occurred once. CDR3 residues: CASSSGQPNQPQHF. Written as DNA, the CDR3 is TGTGCCAGCAGCTCTGGACAGCCCAATCAGCCCCAGCATTTT. J is TRBJ1-5 and V is TRBV7-2, with D maybe TRBD1 (6 bases). The CDR3 consists of 14 residues. Germline CDR1 reads SGHTA; CDR2 reads FQGNSA. With 4 bases removed from V and 3 bases from J, the gap between germline ends came to 10 bases.

The chain is built from TRBV6-5 and TRBJ1-2; 8 bases agree with TRBD1. After removal of 4 bases from V and 5 bases from J, the junction contained 9 bases not matched to a gene. Germline CDR1 and CDR2: MNHEY and SVGAGI. CDR3 length: 15 residues. The chain's CDR3 is CASSFGTGSSYGYTF. CDR3 bases: TGTGCCAGCAGTTTCGGGACAGGCTCGTCATATGGCTACACCTTC.